The 20 T cell receptor beta chains listed next were all sequenced from one sample in a study of blood T cell repertoires in COVID-19 (dated by TCRdb to 2018 to 2020). The protocol used for the library was the immunoSEQ multiplex PCR assay. The source is immuneACCESS, and TCRdb retained only in-frame sequences with V and J called. Part of the clones is not carried over; for the studies checked, unresolved V genes explain less than half of this, and the remainder is unexplained. The sample profile shows fewer than 400,000 clones; about nine tenths of them were found once. The ten largest clones capture about 1.7% of the sample. Source material: PBMCs or T cells enriched from blood (not recorded which). All receptors derive from a woman in her twenties or thirties who had recovered from COVID-19.

The chain uses TRBV29-1 and TRBJ2-2, with 14 bases identical to TRBD2. The CDR3 is made up of 15 amino acids. V lost 6 bases to trimming and J lost 1 base; unmatched junction nucleotides: 1. Per the germline V gene, CDR1 is SQVTM and CDR2 is ANQGSEA. The DNA of the CDR3 is TGCAGCGTCGGGACTAGCGGGGGGAACACCGGGGAGCTGTTTTTT. It is translated as CSVGTSGGNTGELFF.

The CDR3 sequence is CASGTGKDEQYF. Written as DNA, the CDR3 is TGTGCCAGCGGGACAGGGAAAGACGAGCAGTACTTC. This chain joins TRBV9 and TRBJ2-7; 9 positions agree with TRBD1. The CDR3 loop spans 12 amino acids. With 7 bases clipped from V and 5 bases from J, the junction kept 4 bases outside the gene matches. Germline assignment: CDR1 SGDLS and CDR2 YYNGEE.

The chain has TRBV19 and TRBJ2-3; 8 bases agree with TRBD1. Germline V gene lookup returns CDR1 LNHDA and CDR2 SQIVND (reference sequence). The CDR3 runs to 12 residues. The V and J ends lost 8 bases and 9 bases, in that order; junction bases with no gene match: 7. The CDR3, as DNA: TGTGCCAGTTCCCTCAGGGGGCGAACGCAGTATTTT. It encodes CASSLRGRTQYF.

The V call is TRBV3-1 (or the pseudogene TRBV3-2), the J call TRBJ1-1, with 8 bases identical to TRBD1. The J segment lost 11 bases and the V segment lost 1 base, leaving 12 bases of the junction unmatched. Germline CDR1 is LGHDT and CDR2 is YNNKEL (reference sequence). The CDR3 is 15 amino acids. CDR3 nucleotides: TGTGCCAGCAGCCAAGCGCTGGACAGGGAGGCGTTTGCTTTCTTT. This codes for CASSQALDREAFAFF.

The table lists this clone with a count of one. V gene TRBV19 combines with J gene TRBJ2-1; 7 bases match TRBD2. This CDR3 has 12 residues. The germline gives CDR1 LNHDA, CDR2 SQIVND (reference sequence). J was trimmed by 15 bases and V by 5 bases; bases with no gene match: 10. The chain's CDR3 is CASSEIGGMGFF. CDR3 nucleotides: TGTGCCAGTAGTGAGATCGGGGGGATGGGGTTCTTC.

This chain connects TRBV19 to TRBJ1-1, with 10 bases aligning to TRBD1. This CDR3 region has 15 residues. The V gene end was trimmed by 4 bases and the J gene end by 6 bases; junction bases not matched to a gene: 8. Germline CDR1 reads LNHDA; CDR2 reads SQIVND (reference sequence). The CDR3 loop is CASSKVTGGGPEAFF. The CDR3 coding sequence is TGTGCCAGTAGTAAGGTGACAGGGGGCGGCCCTGAAGCTTTCTTT.

As for this clone: The same CDR3 can be traced to other DNA sequences in this sample. J is TRBJ2-5 and V is TRBV5-1, with 7 bases identical to TRBD1. Germline V gene data show CDR1 as SGHRS and CDR2 as YFSETQ. J lost 4 bases, V lost 1 base, and 4 bases had no gene match. CDR3 length equals 14 residues. This CDR3 is CASSLRGLGETQYF. The CDR3 nucleotides are TGCGCCAGCAGCTTGAGGGGGCTAGGAGAGACCCAGTACTTC.

J is TRBJ2-7 and V is TRBV28; TRBD2 matches at 7 bases. This CDR3 region has 13 residues. Unmatched junction bases numbered 3, after V lost 1 base and J lost 6 bases. Germline V gives CDR1 MDHEN, CDR2 SYDVKM. The CDR3 region has the DNA TGTGCCAGCAGTTTATCGGCTAGCGGCGAGCAGTACTTC. Translating it yields CASSLSASGEQYF. Full variable domain (remainder filled in from reference TRBV28 and TRBJ2-7): DVKVTQSSRYLVKRTGEKVFLECVQDMDHENMFWYRQDPGLGLRLIYFSYDVKMKEKGDIPEGYSVSREKKERFSLILESASTNQTSMYLCASSLSASGEQYFGPGTRLTVT.

The rearrangement links TRBV27 to TRBJ2-1, with TRBD1 matching 9 bases. The trim removed 5 bases at V and 0 bases at J, leaving 5 bases unmatched. Germline-derived CDR1 and CDR2 are MNHEY and SMNVEV (reference sequence). The CDR3 spans 16 residues. The CDR3 loop reads CASSPQTGGSYNEQFF. In DNA form, the CDR3 reads TGTGCCAGCAGTCCCCAGACAGGGGGCTCCTACAATGAGCAGTTCTTC.

The chain is built from TRBV6-5 and TRBJ2-3, with TRBD1 matching over 9 bases. CDR3 length: 15 residues. The V and J ends lost 5 bases and 1 base, in that order; junction bases with no gene match: 4. CDR1 MNHEY and CDR2 SVGAGI come from the germline V gene. The chain's CDR3 is CASSNRQGGTDTQYF. DNA for the CDR3: TGTGCCAGCAGTAACAGACAGGGGGGCACAGATACGCAGTATTTT.

This clone was seen just once. The chain has TRBV2 and TRBJ2-6; 9 nucleotides align to TRBD1. The CDR3 runs 18 residues. V trimming: 6 bases; J trimming: 0 bases; junction bases outside the gene matches: 9. Germline-derived CDR1 and CDR2 are SNHLY and FYNNEI. The CDR3 sequence: CASRARTGVYSGANVLTF. The CDR3 DNA follows: TGTGCCAGCAGAGCCCGGACAGGGGTTTACTCTGGGGCCAACGTCCTGACTTTC. The full variable domain, completed using reference TRBV2 and TRBJ2-6, is EPEVTQTPSHQVTQMGQEVILRCVPISNHLYFYWYRQILGQKVEFLVSFYNNEISEKSEIFDDQFSVERPDGSNFTLKIRSTKLEDSAMYFCASRARTGVYSGANVLTFGAGSRLTVL.

The rearrangement links TRBV6-5 to TRBJ1-4; 7 bases line up with TRBD1. The CDR3 sequence is 14 residues long. With V trimmed by 5 bases and J by 0 bases, 0 bases remained unmatched. Germline V gene sequence: CDR1 MNHEY, CDR2 SVGAGI. CDR3 sequence (DNA): TGTGCCAGCAGTACAGGGGCAACTAATGAAAAACTGTTTTTT. It encodes CASSTGATNEKLFF.

The rearrangement uses TRBV4-2 and TRBJ1-4; D possibly corresponds to TRBD1 (6 bases). V dropped 0 bases and J dropped 0 bases, with 11 bases sitting between them. This CDR3 contains 17 residues. Germline CDR1 reads LGHNA; CDR2 reads YNFKEQ. In DNA form, the CDR3 reads TGTGCCAGCAGCCAAGATGGCCGGACAGCAACTAATGAAAAACTGTTTTTT. As protein: CASSQDGRTATNEKLFF.

The CDR3 here is CASSVDPRADTQYF. For the CDR3, the DNA is TGTGCCAGCAGCGTAGACCCCAGGGCAGATACGCAGTATTTT. The chain recombines TRBV9 with TRBJ2-3; perhaps TRBD1 as D (5 bases). CDR3 length: 14 amino acids. The germline CDR1 and CDR2 sequences are SGDLS and YYNGEE. V dropped 0 bases and J dropped 4 bases, with 9 bases sitting between them.

The chain uses TRBV20-1 and TRBJ1-6; D is possibly TRBD1 (5 bases). The V and J ends lost 6 bases and 9 bases respectively, with 9 bases between them. The CDR3 runs to 11 residues. CDR1 and CDR2 from the germline V gene are DFQATT and SNEGSKA (reference sequence). CDR3 residues: CSARGGSPLHF. In DNA form, the CDR3 reads TGCAGTGCCCGCGGGGGTTCACCCCTCCACTTT.

The J gene is TRBJ2-6, the V gene TRBV6-6; 12 nucleotides align to TRBD2. This CDR3 is 17 amino acids long. Germline V lookup: CDR1 MNHNY, CDR2 SVGAGI (reference sequence). V trimming: 5 bases; J trimming: 3 bases; junction bases outside the gene matches: 5. CDR3 DNA: TGTGCCAGCAGTCCTCTAGCGGGGGGGAGTGGGGCCAACGTCCTGACTTTC. Translated, it gives CASSPLAGGSGANVLTF.

The rearrangement joins TRBV12-1 to TRBJ2-5; the table calls TRBD2, which could not be checked here. TRBV12-1 is labeled a pseudogene. The CDR3 totals 18 residues. The CDR3 loop reads CASSFKGTSGGTQETQYF. The CDR3 nucleotides are TGTGCCAGCAGCTTTAAGGGGACTAGCGGGGGAACACAAGAGACCCAGTACTTC.

A single count supports this clone. The chain links TRBV11-1 to TRBJ1-4, with 7 bases lining up with TRBD1. Per the germline V gene, CDR1 is SGHAT and CDR2 is FQDESV (reference sequence). With V trimmed by 5 bases and J by 15 bases, 9 bases remained unmatched. CDR3 length: 12 residues. CDR3 coding DNA: TGTGCCAGCAGCCCCGACAGGGAAGAGGTGTTTTTT. This sequence encodes CASSPDREEVFF.

The V call is TRBV28, the J call TRBJ2-1; 7 bases line up with TRBD1. Germline CDR1 MDHEN, CDR2 SYDVKM. The CDR3 spans 12 residues. V trimming: 7 bases; J trimming: 9 bases; junction bases outside the gene matches: 6. CDR3 amino acids: CASKTQGTEQFF. CDR3 nucleotide sequence: TGTGCCAGCAAGACACAGGGGACTGAGCAGTTCTTC.

The rearrangement uses TRBV29-1 and TRBJ2-7, with 14 nucleotides matching TRBD2. CDR1 is SQVTM and CDR2 is ANQGSEA in the germline V gene. This CDR3 is 15 amino acids long. Trimming cost V 5 bases and J 4 bases; bases outside gene matches: 7. CDR3 sequence (DNA): TGCAGCGTTAAAAAGGGACTAGCGGGAGAGTACGAGCAGTACTTC. This sequence encodes CSVKKGLAGEYEQYF.